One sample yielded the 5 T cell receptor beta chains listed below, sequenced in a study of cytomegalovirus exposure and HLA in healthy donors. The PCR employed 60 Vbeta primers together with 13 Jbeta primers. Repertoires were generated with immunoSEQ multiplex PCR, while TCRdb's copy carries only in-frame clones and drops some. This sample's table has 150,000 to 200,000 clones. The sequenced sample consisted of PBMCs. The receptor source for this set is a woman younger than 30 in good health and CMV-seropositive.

The CDR3 here is CASSPDRNSGNTIYF. DNA for the CDR3: TGTGCCAGCTCACCGGACAGAAACTCTGGAAACACCATATATTTT. The chain uses TRBV18 and TRBJ1-3, with D possibly TRBD1 on 6 matching bases. V dropped 3 bases and J dropped 0 bases, with 9 bases sitting between them. The CDR3 extends over 15 amino acids. CDR1 KGHSH and CDR2 LQKENI come from the germline V gene. Supplemented by reference TRBV18 and TRBJ1-3, the full variable domain reads NAGVMQNPRHLVRRRGQEARLRCSPMKGHSHVYWYRQLPEEGLKFMVYLQKENIIDESGMPKERFSAEFPKEGPSILRIQQVVRGDSAAYFCASSPDRNSGNTIYFGEGSWLTVV.

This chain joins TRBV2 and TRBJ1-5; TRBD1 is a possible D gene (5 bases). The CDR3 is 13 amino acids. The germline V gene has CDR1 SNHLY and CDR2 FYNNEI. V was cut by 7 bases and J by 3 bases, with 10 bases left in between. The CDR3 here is CASNGQVNQPQHF. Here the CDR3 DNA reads TGTGCCAGCAATGGACAAGTCAATCAGCCCCAGCATTTT. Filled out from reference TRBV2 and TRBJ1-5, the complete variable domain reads EPEVTQTPSHQVTQMGQEVILRCVPISNHLYFYWYRQILGQKVEFLVSFYNNEISEKSEIFDDQFSVERPDGSNFTLKIRSTKLEDSAMYFCASNGQVNQPQHFGDGTRLSIL.

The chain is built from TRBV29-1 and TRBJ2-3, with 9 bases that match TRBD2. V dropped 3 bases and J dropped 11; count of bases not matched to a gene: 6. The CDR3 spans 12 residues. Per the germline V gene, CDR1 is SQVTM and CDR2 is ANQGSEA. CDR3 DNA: TGCAGCGTTGACGGCGGGGGGGCTCAGCAGTATTTT. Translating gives CSVDGGGAQQYF.

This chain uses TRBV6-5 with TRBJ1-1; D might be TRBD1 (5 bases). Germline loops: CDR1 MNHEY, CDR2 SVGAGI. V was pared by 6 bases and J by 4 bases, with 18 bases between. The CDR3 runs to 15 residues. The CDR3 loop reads CASRTDTVPVTEAFF. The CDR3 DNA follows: TGTGCCAGCAGGACGGACACGGTTCCGGTCACTGAAGCTTTCTTT.

CDR3 loop: CSVPAGQANLLSVYGYTF. In DNA form, the CDR3 reads TGCAGCGTCCCTGCAGGTCAAGCCAACCTTCTTTCCGTTTATGGCTACACCTTC. The chain carries TRBV29-1 and TRBJ1-2; D gene uncertain. The CDR3 has 18 residues. Deletions cut 6 bases from V and 5 bases from J, with 31 bases between. The germline V gene has CDR1 SQVTM and CDR2 ANQGSEA. The full variable domain, with the rest looked up from reference TRBV29-1 and TRBJ1-2, is SAVISQKPSRDICQRGTSLTIQCQVDSQVTMMFWYRQQPGQSLTLIATANQGSEATYESGFVIDKFPISRPNLTFSTLTVSNMSPEDSSIYLCSVPAGQANLLSVYGYTFGSGTRLTVV.